The entry that follows covers one T cell receptor beta chain sequence. What it binds is unknown. In germline, CDR1 is MNHNS, CDR2 SASEGT. This CDR3 spans 13 amino acids. The V gene lost 5 bases and the J gene lost 5 bases, with 12 bases spanning the gap. TCRdb fed the reads into MiXCR, producing one record per CDR3 protein. The sample lists under 850,000 distinct CDR3 sequences, around 35% occurring once. These data come from a study of T cell repertoires in cytomegalovirus infection. The material sequenced was cultured PBMCs, taken from culture after CMV antigen stimulation. The receptor's source is a human donor in good health (CMV status not recorded). Some clones in this sample may be carry-over from other donors' samples. The chain has TRBV6-1 and TRBJ2-5, with D tentatively TRBD1 (5 bases). CDR3 sequence reads: CASSYGARETQYF. DNA of the CDR3: TGTGCCAGCAGTTATGGGGCCAGGGAGACCCAGTACTTC.